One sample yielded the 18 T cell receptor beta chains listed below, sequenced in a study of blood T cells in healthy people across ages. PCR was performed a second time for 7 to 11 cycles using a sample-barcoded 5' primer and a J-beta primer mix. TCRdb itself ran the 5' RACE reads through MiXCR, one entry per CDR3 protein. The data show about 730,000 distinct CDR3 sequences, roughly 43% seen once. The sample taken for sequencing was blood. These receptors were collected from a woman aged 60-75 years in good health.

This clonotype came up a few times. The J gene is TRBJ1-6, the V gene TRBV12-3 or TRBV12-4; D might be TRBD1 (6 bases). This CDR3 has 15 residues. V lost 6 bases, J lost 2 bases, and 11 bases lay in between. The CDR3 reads CASREQGTYNSPLHF. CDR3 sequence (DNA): TGTGCCAGCAGAGAACAGGGAACCTATAATTCACCCCTCCACTTT.

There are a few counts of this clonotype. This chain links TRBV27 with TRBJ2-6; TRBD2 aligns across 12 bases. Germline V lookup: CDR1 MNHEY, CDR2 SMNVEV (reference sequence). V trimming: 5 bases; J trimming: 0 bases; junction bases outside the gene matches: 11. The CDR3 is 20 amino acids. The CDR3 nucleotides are TGTGCCAGCAGTCTTAATAGACTAGCGGGGGACCACTCTGGGGCCAACGTCCTGACTTTC. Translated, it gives CASSLNRLAGDHSGANVLTF.

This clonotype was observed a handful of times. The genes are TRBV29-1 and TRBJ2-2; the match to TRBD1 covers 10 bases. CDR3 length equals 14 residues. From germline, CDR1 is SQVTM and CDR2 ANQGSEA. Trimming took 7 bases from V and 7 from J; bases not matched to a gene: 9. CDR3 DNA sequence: TGCAGCGGGAAAAGACAGGGGGCCGGCGGGGAGCTGTTTTTT. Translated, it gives CSGKRQGAGGELFF.

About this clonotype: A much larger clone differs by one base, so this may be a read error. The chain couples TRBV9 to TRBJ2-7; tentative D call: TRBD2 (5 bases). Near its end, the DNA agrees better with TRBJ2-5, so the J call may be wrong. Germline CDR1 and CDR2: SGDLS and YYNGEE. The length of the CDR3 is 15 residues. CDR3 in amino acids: CAGSAGISSGETQYF. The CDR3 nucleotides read TGTGCCGGCAGCGCCGGGATTTCCAGCGGAGAGACCCAGTACTTC.

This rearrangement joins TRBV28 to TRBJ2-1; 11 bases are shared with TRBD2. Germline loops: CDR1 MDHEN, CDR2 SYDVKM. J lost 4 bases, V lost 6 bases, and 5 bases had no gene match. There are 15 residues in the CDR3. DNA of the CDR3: TGTGCCAGCAGGCTAGCGGGGGGAAAATACAATGAGCAGTTCTTC. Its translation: CASRLAGGKYNEQFF.

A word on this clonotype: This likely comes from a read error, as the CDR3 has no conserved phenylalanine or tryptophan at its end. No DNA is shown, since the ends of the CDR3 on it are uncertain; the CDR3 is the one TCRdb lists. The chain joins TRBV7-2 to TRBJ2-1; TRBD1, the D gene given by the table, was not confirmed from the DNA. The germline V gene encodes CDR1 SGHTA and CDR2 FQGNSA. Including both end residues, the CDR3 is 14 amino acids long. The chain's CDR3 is CASNLGQGRNEQLL.

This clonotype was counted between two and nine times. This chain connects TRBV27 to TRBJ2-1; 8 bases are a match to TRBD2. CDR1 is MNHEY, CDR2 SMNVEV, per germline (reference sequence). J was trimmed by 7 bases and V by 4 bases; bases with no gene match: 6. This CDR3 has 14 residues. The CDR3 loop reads CASSSGLEGNEQFF. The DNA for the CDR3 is TGTGCCAGCAGTTCGGGACTAGAGGGGAATGAGCAGTTCTTC.

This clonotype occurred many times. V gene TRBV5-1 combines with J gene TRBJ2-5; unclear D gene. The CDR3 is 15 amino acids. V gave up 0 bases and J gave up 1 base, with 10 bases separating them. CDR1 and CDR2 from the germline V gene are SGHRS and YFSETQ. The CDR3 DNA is TGCGCCAGCAGCTTGGGTTCTCGGCCCCAAGAGACCCAGTACTTC. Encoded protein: CASSLGSRPQETQYF. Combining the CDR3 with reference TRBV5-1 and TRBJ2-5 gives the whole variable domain KAGVTQTPRYLIKTRGQQVTLSCSPISGHRSVSWYQQTPGQGLQFLFEYFSETQRNKGNFPGRFSGRQFSNSRSEMNVSTLELGDSALYLCASSLGSRPQETQYFGPGTRLLVL.

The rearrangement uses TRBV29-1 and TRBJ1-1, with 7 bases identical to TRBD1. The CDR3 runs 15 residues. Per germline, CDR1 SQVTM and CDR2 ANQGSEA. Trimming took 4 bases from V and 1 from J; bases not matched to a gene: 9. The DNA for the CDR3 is TGCAGCGTTGGATATCAGACAGGGCGGAACACTGAAGCTTTCTTT. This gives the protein CSVGYQTGRNTEAFF.

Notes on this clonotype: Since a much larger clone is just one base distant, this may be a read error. CDR3 amino acids: CASSPTSNNEQYF. In DNA, the CDR3 is TGTGCCAGCAGCCCCACTAGTAACAATGAGCAGTACTTC. This chain uses TRBV7-3 with TRBJ2-5; TRBD2 is a possible D gene (5 bases). Trimming stripped 5 bases from V and 11 bases from J, with 18 bases between. Germline V gene lookup returns CDR1 SGHTA and CDR2 FQGTGA. The length of the CDR3 is 13 residues.

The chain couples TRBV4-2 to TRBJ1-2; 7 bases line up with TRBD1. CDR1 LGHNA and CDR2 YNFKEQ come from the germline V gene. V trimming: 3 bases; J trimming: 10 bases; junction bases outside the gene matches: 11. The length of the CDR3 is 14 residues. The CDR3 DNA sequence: TGTGCCAGCAGCCAGAAACAGGGGAACGTGGACTACACCTTC. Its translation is CASSQKQGNVDYTF.

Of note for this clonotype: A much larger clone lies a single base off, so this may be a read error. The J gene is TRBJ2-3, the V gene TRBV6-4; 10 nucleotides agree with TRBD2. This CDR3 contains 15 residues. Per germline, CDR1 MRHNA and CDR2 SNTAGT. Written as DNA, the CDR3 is TGTGCCGGCAGCAAGGGACTAGCGTCCACAGATACGCAGTATTTT. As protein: CAGSKGLASTDTQYF.

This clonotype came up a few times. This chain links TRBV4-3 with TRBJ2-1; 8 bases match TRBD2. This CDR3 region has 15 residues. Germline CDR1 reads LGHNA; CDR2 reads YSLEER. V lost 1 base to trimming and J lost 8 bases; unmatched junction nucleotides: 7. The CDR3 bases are TGCGCCAGCAGCCAAGGAGTCGGGAGGGCCTATGAGCAGTTCTTC. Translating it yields CASSQGVGRAYEQFF.

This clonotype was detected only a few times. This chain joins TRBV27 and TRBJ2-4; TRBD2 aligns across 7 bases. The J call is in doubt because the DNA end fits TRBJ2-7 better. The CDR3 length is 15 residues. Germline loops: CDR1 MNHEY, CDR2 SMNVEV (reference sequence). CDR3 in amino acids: CASSLAGDGLNEQYF. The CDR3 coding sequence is TGTGCCAGCAGTTTGGCGGGGGACGGATTGAACGAGCAGTACTTC.

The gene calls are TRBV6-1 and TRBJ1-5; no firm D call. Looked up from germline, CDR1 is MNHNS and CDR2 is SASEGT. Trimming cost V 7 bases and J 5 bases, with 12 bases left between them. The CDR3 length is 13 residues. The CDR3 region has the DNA TGTGCCAGCAACCAGGACCGATATCAGCCCCAGCATTTT. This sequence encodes CASNQDRYQPQHF.

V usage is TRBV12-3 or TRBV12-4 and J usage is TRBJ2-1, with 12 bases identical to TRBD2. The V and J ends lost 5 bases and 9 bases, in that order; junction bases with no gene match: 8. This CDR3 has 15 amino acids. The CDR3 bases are TGTGCCAGCAGTCCACTAGCGGGAGGTAGCGGTGAGCAGTTCTTC. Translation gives CASSPLAGGSGEQFF.

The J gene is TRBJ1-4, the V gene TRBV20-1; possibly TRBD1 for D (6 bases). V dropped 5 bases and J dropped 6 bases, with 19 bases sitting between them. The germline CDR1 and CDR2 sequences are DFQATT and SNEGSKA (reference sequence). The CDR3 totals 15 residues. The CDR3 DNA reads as TGCAGTGCTGCCAACCCCGTAAAGGGGGATGAAAAACTGTTTTTT. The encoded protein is CSAANPVKGDEKLFF.

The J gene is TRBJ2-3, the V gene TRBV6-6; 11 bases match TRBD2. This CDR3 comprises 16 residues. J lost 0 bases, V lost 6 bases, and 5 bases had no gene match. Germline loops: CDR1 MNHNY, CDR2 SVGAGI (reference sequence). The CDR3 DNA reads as TGTGCCAGCAGACGCACTAGCGGGGGCAGCACAGATACGCAGTATTTT. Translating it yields CASRRTSGGSTDTQYF.